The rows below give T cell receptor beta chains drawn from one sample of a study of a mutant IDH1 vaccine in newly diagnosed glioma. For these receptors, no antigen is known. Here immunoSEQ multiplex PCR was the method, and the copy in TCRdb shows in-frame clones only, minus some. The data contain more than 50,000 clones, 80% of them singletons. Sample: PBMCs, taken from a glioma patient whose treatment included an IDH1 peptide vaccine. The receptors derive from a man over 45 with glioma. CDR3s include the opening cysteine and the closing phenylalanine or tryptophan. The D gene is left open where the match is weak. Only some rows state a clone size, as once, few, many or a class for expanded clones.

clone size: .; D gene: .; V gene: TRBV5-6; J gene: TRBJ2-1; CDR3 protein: CASSSPGVNEQFF; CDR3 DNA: TGTGCCAGCAGCTCCCCCGGGGTGAATGAGCAGTTCTTC
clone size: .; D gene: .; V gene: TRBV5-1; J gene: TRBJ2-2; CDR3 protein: CASELGEGPTGELFF; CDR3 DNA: TGCGCCAGTGAGTTGGGTGAGGGACCCACCGGGGAGCTGTTTTTT
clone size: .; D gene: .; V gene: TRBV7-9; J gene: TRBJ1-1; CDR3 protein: CASSYRGGFEAFF; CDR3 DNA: TGTGCCAGCAGCTATCGGGGGGGCTTCGAAGCTTTCTTT
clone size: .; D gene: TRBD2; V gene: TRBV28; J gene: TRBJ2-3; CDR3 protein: CASSSLAGVRDTQYF; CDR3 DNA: TGTGCCAGCAGTTCACTAGCGGGAGTGCGAGATACGCAGTATTTT
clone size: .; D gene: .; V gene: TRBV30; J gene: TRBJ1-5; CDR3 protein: CAWSAGEGQPQHF; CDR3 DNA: TGTGCCTGGAGCGCAGGGGAGGGGCAGCCCCAGCATTTT
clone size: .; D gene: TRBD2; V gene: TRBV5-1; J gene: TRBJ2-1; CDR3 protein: CASSEASGTYYNEQFF; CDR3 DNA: TGCGCCAGCAGCGAAGCTAGCGGGACTTACTACAATGAGCAGTTCTTC
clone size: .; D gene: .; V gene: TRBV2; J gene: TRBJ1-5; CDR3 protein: CASSLRVSNQPQHF; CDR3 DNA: TGTGCCAGCTCGCTTAGGGTAAGCAATCAGCCCCAGCATTTT
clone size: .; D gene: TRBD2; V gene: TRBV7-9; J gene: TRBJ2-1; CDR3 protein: CASSPGSGRAEQFF; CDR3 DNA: TGTGCCAGCAGCCCAGGTAGCGGGAGGGCTGAGCAGTTCTTC
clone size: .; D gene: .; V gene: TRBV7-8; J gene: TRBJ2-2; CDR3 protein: CASSLERGGAPGELFF; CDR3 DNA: TGTGCCAGCAGCCTCGAGCGTGGGGGGGCTCCCGGGGAGCTGTTTTTT
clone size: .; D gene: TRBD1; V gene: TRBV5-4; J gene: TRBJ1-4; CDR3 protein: CASSPGQGNEKLFF; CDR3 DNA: TGTGCCAGCAGCCCGGGACAGGGCAATGAAAAACTGTTTTTT
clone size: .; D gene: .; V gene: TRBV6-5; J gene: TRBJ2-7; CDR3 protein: CASSQVLTKDEQYF; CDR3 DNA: TGTGCCAGCAGTCAGGTTCTTACCAAAGACGAGCAGTACTTC
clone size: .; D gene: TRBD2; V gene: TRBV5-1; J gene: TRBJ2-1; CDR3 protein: CASSLGEAGLNEQFF; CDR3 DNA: TGCGCCAGCAGCTTAGGAGAAGCGGGGCTCAATGAGCAGTTCTTC
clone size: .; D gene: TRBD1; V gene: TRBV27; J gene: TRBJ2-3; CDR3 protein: CASTPPGQSRNTQYF; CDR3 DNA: TGTGCCAGCACCCCTCCGGGACAGTCGAGAAATACGCAGTATTTT
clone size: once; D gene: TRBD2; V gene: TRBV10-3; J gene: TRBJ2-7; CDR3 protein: CAISVEGLAGYEQYF; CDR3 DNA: TGTGCCATCAGTGTAGAGGGTCTAGCGGGTTATGAGCAGTACTTC
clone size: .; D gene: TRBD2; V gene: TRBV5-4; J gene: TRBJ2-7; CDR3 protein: CASSFSGGSSYEQYF; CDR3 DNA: TGTGCCAGCAGCTTTAGCGGGGGGTCGTCCTACGAGCAGTACTTC
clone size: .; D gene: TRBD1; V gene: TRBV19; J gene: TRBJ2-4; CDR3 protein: CASSTGQGRDIQYF; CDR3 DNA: TGTGCCAGTAGTACCGGACAGGGTCGGGACATTCAGTACTTC
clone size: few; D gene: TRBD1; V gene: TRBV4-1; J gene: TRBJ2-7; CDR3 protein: CASSRVRVTGLQARVYEQYF; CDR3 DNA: TGCGCCAGCAGCCGGGTAAGGGTGACAGGGCTCCAAGCGAGAGTCTACGAGCAGTACTTC
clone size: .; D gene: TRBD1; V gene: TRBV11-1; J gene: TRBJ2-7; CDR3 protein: CASSFGQGHSYEQYF; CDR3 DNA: TGTGCCAGCAGCTTTGGACAGGGACACTCCTACGAGCAGTACTTC
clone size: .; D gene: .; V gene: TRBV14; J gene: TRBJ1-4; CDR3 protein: CASSQERNGRANEKLFF; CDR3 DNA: TGTGCCAGCAGCCAAGAAAGAAACGGCAGAGCTAATGAAAAACTGTTTTTT
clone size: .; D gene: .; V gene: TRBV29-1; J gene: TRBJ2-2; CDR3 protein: CSVAGWDGELFF; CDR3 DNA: TGCAGCGTTGCCGGTTGGGACGGGGAGCTGTTTTTT
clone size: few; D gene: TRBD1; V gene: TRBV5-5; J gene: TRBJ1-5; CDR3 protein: CASSPDRVDQPQHF; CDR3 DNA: TGTGCCAGCAGCCCAGACAGGGTGGATCAGCCCCAGCATTTT
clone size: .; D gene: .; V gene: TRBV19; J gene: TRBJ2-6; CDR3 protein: CASSIARGAGANVLTF; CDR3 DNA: TGTGCCAGTAGTATAGCCCGGGGCGCGGGGGCCAACGTCCTGACTTTC
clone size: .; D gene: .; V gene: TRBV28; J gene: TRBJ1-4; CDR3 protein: CASSRAPTNEKLFF; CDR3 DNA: TGTGCCAGCAGTAGGGCACCAACTAATGAAAAACTGTTTTTT
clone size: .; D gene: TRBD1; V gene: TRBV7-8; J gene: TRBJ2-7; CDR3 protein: CASSRRRDRSSYEQYF; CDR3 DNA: TGTGCCAGCAGCCGCCGTCGGGACAGGAGCTCCTACGAGCAGTACTTC
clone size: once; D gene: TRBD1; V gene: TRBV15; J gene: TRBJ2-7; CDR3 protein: CATSRGRGQAYEQYF; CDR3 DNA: TGTGCCACCAGCAGAGGGAGAGGACAGGCCTACGAGCAGTACTTC
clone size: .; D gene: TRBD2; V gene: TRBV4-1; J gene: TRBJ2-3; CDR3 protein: CASSQSIAGGTDTQYF; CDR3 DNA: TGCGCCAGCAGCCAGTCTATAGCGGGGGGCACAGATACGCAGTATTTT
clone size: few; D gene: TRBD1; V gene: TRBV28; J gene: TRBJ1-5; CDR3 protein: CASSSGQGGLDQPQHF; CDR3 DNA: TGTGCCAGCAGCTCTGGACAGGGAGGGTTGGACCAGCCCCAGCATTTT
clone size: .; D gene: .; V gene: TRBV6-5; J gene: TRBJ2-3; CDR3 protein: CASSYSDTQYF; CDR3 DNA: TGTGCCAGCAGTTATTCAGATACGCAGTATTTT
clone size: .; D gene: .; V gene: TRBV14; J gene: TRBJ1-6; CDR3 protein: CASSQDWRGSSPLHF; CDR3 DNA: TGTGCCAGCAGCCAAGATTGGCGGGGGAGTTCACCCCTCCACTTT
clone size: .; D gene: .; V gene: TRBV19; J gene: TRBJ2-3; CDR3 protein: CATRTGTDTQYF; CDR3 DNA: TGTGCCACACGGACGGGAACAGATACGCAGTATTTT
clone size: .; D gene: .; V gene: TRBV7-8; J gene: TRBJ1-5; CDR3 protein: CASSLAGGNQPQHF; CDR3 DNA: TGTGCCAGCAGCTTAGCAGGAGGGAATCAGCCCCAGCATTTT
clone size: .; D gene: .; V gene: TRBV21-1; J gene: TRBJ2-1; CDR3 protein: CASYGLPLPYNEQFF; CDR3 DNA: TGTGCCAGCTACGGACTGCCACTCCCCTACAATGAGCAGTTCTTC
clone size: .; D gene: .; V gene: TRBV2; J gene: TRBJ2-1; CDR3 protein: CASRLGQYNEQFF; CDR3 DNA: TGTGCCAGCAGACTGGGACAATACAATGAGCAGTTCTTC
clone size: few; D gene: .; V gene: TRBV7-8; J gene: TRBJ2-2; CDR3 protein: CASSLTDPGELFF; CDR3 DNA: TGTGCCAGCAGCTTAACTGACCCCGGGGAGCTGTTTTTT
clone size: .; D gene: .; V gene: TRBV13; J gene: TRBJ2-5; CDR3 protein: CASSLVGETQYF; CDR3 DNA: TGTGCCAGCAGCTTAGTAGGAGAGACCCAGTACTTC
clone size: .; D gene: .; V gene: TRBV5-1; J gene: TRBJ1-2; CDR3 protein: CASSLAGRADYGYTF; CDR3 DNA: TGCGCCAGCAGCTTGGCTGGCAGGGCGGACTATGGCTACACCTTC
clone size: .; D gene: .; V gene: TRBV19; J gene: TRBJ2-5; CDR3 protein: CASSTNRATGETQYF; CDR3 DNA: TGTGCCAGTAGTACAAACAGGGCGACCGGAGAGACCCAGTACTTC
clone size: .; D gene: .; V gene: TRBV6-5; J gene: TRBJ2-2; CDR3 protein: CASSRTVRAGELFF; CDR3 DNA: TGTGCCAGCAGTCGGACAGTTCGGGCCGGGGAGCTGTTTTTT
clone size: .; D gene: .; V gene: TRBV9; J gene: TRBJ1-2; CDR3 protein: CASSTRTPDIGYTF; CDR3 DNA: TGTGCCAGCAGCACCAGAACCCCGGACATCGGCTACACCTTC
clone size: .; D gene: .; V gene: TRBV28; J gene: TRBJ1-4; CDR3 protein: CASKGRIEKLFF; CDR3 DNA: TGTGCCAGCAAGGGGAGAATTGAAAAACTGTTTTTT
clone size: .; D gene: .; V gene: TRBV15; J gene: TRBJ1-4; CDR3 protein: CATSRQGQSEKLFF; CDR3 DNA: TGTGCCACCAGCAGACAGGGGCAGAGTGAAAAACTGTTTTTT
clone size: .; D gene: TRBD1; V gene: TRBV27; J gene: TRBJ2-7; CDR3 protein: CASSIGTGSSYEQYF; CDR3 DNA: TGTGCCAGCAGTATAGGGACAGGGTCCTCCTACGAGCAGTACTTC
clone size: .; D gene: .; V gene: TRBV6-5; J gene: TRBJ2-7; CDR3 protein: CASSTPGARMDEQYF; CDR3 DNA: TGTGCCAGCAGTACCCCCGGGGCCCGGATGGACGAGCAGTACTTC
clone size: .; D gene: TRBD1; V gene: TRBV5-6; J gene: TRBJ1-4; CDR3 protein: CASSSITGTGIEKLFF; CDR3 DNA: TGTGCCAGCAGCTCCATAACCGGGACAGGGATTGAAAAACTGTTTTTT
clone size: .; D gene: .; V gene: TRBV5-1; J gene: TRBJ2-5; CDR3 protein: CASSLAPMGGQETQYF; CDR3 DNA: TGCGCCAGCAGCTTGGCCCCCATGGGGGGCCAAGAGACCCAGTACTTC
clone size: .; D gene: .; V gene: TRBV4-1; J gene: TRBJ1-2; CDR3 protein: CASSQGGREFYGYTF; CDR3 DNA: TGCGCCAGCAGCCAAGGTGGCAGAGAATTCTATGGCTACACCTTC
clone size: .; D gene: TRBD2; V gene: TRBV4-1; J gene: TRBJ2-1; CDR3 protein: CASSQELPSGSLFF; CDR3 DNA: TGCGCCAGCAGCCAGGAGCTCCCTAGCGGGAGCCTGTTCTTC
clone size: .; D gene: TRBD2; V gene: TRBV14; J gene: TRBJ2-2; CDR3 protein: CASSLAGAQNTGELFF; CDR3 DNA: TGTGCCAGCAGCCTTGCGGGAGCCCAGAACACCGGGGAGCTGTTTTTT
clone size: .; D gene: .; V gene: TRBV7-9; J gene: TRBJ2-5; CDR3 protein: CASSRETQYF; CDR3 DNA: TGTGCCAGTTCGCGGGAGACCCAGTACTTC
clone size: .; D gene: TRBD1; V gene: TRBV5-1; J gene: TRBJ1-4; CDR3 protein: CASSPTRGPTEKLFF; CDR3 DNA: TGCGCCAGCAGCCCGACCAGGGGGCCAACGGAAAAACTGTTTTTT
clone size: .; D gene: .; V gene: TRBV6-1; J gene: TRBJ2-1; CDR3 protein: CASSEWDGSDSYNEQFF; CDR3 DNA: TGTGCCAGCAGTGAGTGGGATGGGTCCGACTCCTACAATGAGCAGTTCTTC
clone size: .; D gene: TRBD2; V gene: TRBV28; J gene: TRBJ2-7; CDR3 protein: CASSLTSGRLLSYEQYF; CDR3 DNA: TGTGCCAGCAGTTTGACTAGCGGGAGACTTCTCTCCTACGAGCAGTACTTC
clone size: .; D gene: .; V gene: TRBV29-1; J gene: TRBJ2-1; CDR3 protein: CSVGAINEQFF; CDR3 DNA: TGCAGCGTCGGGGCCATCAATGAGCAGTTCTTC
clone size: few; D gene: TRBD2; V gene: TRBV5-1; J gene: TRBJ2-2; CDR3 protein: CASSLVEAGGLGELFF; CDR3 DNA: TGCGCCAGCAGCTTGGTTGAAGCGGGGGGCCTTGGGGAGCTGTTTTTT
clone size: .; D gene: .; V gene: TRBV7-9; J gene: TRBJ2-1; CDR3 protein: CASSPITDEQFF; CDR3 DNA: TGTGCCAGCAGCCCGATCACGGATGAGCAGTTCTTC
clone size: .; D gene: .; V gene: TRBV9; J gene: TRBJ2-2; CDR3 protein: CASSVDVGELFF; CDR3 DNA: TGTGCCAGCAGCGTAGATGTGGGGGAGCTGTTTTTT